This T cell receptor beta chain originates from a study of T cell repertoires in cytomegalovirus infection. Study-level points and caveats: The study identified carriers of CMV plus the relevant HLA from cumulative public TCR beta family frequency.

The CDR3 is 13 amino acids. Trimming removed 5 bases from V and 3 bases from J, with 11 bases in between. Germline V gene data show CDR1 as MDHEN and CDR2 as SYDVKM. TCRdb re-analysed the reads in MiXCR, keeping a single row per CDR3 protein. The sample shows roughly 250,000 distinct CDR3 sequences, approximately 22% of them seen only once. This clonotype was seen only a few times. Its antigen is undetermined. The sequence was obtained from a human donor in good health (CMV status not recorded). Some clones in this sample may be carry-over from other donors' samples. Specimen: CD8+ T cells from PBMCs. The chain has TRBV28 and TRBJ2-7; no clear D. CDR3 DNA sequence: TGTGCCAGCAGTCCGCCCCTTCTCTACGAGCAGTACTTC. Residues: CASSPPLLYEQYF.